The 16 T cell receptor beta chains listed next were all sequenced from one sample in a study of beta chain features in type 1 diabetes. The authors reverse transcribed all of the isolated RNA, so sequencing captured expressed TCRB transcripts. Assay: immunoSEQ multiplex PCR; the TCRdb copy retains only in-frame clones and omits some. The sample records 680,000 or so clones, 15% being singletons. Source material: naive CD4+ T cells from blood. These receptors originate from a man younger than 30 in good health.

This clone appeared a few times. This chain links TRBV7-2 with TRBJ1-2, with D possibly matching TRBD1 (5 bases). Germline V CDR1 and CDR2: SGHTA, FQGNSA. V was shortened by 5 bases and J by 3 bases, with 16 bases between the two germline ends. The CDR3 is 15 amino acids. The CDR3: CASSLPSGTDYGYTF. Written as DNA, the CDR3 is TGTGCCAGCAGCCTACCGTCCGGGACGGACTATGGCTACACCTTC.

This clone has more than one count but fewer than ten. V gene TRBV14 combines with J gene TRBJ2-6; TRBD1 might be the D (6 bases). V lost 1 base and J lost 4, with 11 bases in between. The germline gives CDR1 SGHDN, CDR2 FVKESK. The CDR3 has 16 residues. CDR3 DNA sequence: TGTGCCAGCAGCCAAGTCCAGGGGCACGGGGCCAACGTCCTGACTTTC. The encoded protein is CASSQVQGHGANVLTF.

This sequence joins TRBV21-1 and TRBJ1-1; the table assigns TRBD1, which was not confirmed against the DNA. TRBV21-1 is deemed a pseudogene. The length of the CDR3 is 17 residues. DNA for the CDR3: TGTGCCAGCAGCAAAGATTTCAGGGACACTTGGAACACTGAAGCTTTCTTT. Its protein product is CASSKDFRDTWNTEAFF.

This clone was found a few times. This sample includes further DNA sequences coding for the same CDR3. The CDR3 spells CASSLDNEQFF. The CDR3 coding sequence is TGTGCCAGCAGCCTTGACAATGAGCAGTTCTTC. The chain links TRBV7-2 to TRBJ2-1; no reliable D call. The ends were cut back, 5 bases at V and 5 bases at J, with 4 bases in the middle. CDR3 length equals 11 residues. CDR1 and CDR2 (germline): SGHTA, FQGNSA.

DNA for the CDR3: TGTGCCAGCAGTTACTCGACACAGGGAAACTACGAGCAGTACTTC. This encodes CASSYSTQGNYEQYF. The gene calls are TRBV6-5 and TRBJ2-7; D possibly corresponds to TRBD1 (6 bases). V lost 0 bases, J lost 3 bases, and 12 bases lay in between. The CDR3 contains 15 residues. Germline lookup yields CDR1 MNHEY and CDR2 SVGAGI.

The chain combines TRBV2 with TRBJ2-7; 9 nucleotides line up with TRBD2. CDR1 is SNHLY, CDR2 FYNNEI, per germline. The V segment lost 6 bases and the J segment 3 bases; nucleotides outside the gene matches: 6. This CDR3 is built from 14 residues. The CDR3 region has the DNA TGTGCCAGCAGGAAGGGACTAGCCCGCTACGAGCAGTACTTC. It encodes CASRKGLARYEQYF.

The gene calls are TRBV28 and TRBJ2-5; TRBD2 matches 8 bases. The ends lost 3 bases at V and 1 base at J; junction bases unmatched: 4. The CDR3 consists of 15 residues. The V gene's germline CDR1 is MDHEN and CDR2 SYDVKM. CDR3 residues: CASSFYGLAQETQYF. CDR3 nucleotide sequence: TGTGCCAGCAGTTTTTATGGACTAGCCCAAGAGACCCAGTACTTC.

The V and J genes are TRBV4-3 and TRBJ2-4; TRBD2 matches 7 bases. V was clipped by 0 bases and J by 5 bases; unmatched bases: 7. Germline CDR1 is LGHNA and CDR2 is YSLEER. The CDR3 has 16 amino acids. The CDR3 spells CASSQERGSWENIQYF. The CDR3 coding sequence is TGCGCCAGCAGCCAAGAGCGGGGGAGCTGGGAAAACATTCAGTACTTC.

This chain links TRBV11-1 with TRBJ2-7; 7 bases match TRBD2. The CDR3 extends over 16 amino acids. Trimming at V came to 3 bases and at J to 2 bases, leaving 10 bases not matched to a gene. In germline, CDR1 is SGHAT, CDR2 FQDESV (reference sequence). CDR3 sequence reads: CASSFLTGGSTYEQYF. The CDR3 coding sequence is TGTGCCAGCAGCTTCCTTACCGGGGGGTCGACCTACGAGCAGTACTTC.

This clone has a handful of counts. This rearrangement joins TRBV5-1 to TRBJ2-7; 8 nucleotides align to TRBD2. The V and J ends lost 0 bases and 2 bases, in that order; junction bases with no gene match: 4. The germline gives CDR1 SGHRS, CDR2 YFSETQ. CDR3 length equals 15 residues. DNA of the CDR3: TGCGCCAGCAGCTTGGTAGCGGGAAGCGCCTACGAGCAGTACTTC. Its protein product is CASSLVAGSAYEQYF.

This clone has only a few counts. The rearrangement uses TRBV5-4 and TRBJ1-4; 8 nucleotides line up with TRBD1. Per the germline V gene, CDR1 is SGHNT and CDR2 is YYREEE (reference sequence). CDR3 length equals 17 residues. The ends lost 5 bases at V and 1 base at J; junction bases unmatched: 10. The CDR3 is CASSPAHRGGTNEKLFF. The CDR3 DNA reads as TGTGCCAGCAGTCCCGCCCACAGGGGGGGAACTAATGAAAAACTGTTTTTT. Combining the CDR3 with reference TRBV5-4 and TRBJ1-4 gives the whole variable domain ETGVTQSPTHLIKTRGQQVTLRCSSQSGHNTVSWYQQALGQGPQFIFQYYREEENGRGNFPPRFSGLQFPNYSSELNVNALELDDSALYLCASSPAHRGGTNEKLFFGSGTQLSVL.

This sequence joins TRBV29-1 and TRBJ2-5, with TRBD1 as a possible D gene (6 bases). The CDR3 spans 12 residues. Germline V lookup: CDR1 SQVTM, CDR2 ANQGSEA. Trimming shortened V by 7 bases and J by 5 bases, and 14 bases separated the two germline ends. The CDR3 sequence: CSGGQALETQYF. DNA of the CDR3: TGCAGCGGGGGGCAGGCCCTTGAGACCCAGTACTTC.

This clone showed up just a few times. V is TRBV6-1 and J is TRBJ1-1; D not resolved. CDR1 MNHNS and CDR2 SASEGT come from the germline V gene. There are 10 residues in the CDR3. V lost 6 bases, J lost 3 bases, and 2 bases lay in between. CDR3 DNA sequence: TGTGCCAGCAGATACACTGAAGCTTTCTTT. This encodes CASRYTEAFF.

The CDR3 DNA sequence: TGTGCCAGCAGTGAACGTCGCAGGCCTGGCACAGATACGCAGTATTTT. Its protein product is CASSERRRPGTDTQYF. The chain has TRBV25-1 and TRBJ2-3; D is unclear. Germline V gives CDR1 MGHDK, CDR2 SYGVNS. The V end lost 2 bases, the J end lost 1 base, and 13 bases lay between the germline ends. The CDR3 runs to 16 residues.

This sequence joins TRBV5-6 and TRBJ2-7; D may be TRBD2 (6 bases). CDR1 is SGHDT, CDR2 YYEEEE, per germline. The CDR3 is 14 residues long. V was trimmed by 3 bases and J by 5 bases, leaving 15 bases between them. DNA of the CDR3: TGTGCCAGCAGCTCGAGGAGGGGCCGGCACGAGCAGTACTTC. Translating gives CASSSRRGRHEQYF.

Comment on this clone: At the DNA level, this CDR3 is encoded by other sequences in the same sample as well. DNA for the CDR3: TGTGCCAGCAGTGAAGTCCGCGGCACTGAAGCTTTCTTT. This codes for CASSEVRGTEAFF. V is TRBV6-1 and J is TRBJ1-1; D unresolved. The length of the CDR3 is 13 residues. The V end lost 1 base, the J end lost 4 bases, and 7 bases lay between the germline ends. Germline V gene data show CDR1 as MNHNS and CDR2 as SASEGT.